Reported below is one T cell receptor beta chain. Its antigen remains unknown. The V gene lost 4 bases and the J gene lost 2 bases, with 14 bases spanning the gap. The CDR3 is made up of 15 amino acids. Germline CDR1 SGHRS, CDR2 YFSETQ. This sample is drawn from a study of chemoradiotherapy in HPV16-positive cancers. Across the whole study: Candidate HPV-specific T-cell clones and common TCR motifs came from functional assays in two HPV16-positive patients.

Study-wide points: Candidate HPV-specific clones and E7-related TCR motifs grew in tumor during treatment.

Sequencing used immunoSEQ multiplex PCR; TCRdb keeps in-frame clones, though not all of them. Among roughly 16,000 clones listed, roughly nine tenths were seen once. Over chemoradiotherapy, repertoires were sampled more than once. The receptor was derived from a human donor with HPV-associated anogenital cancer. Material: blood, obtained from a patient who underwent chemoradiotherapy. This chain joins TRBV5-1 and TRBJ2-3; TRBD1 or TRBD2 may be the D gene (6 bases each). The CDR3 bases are TGCGCCAGCAGCATACAGGGAGGAGACACAGATACGCAGTATTTT. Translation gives CASSIQGGDTDTQYF.